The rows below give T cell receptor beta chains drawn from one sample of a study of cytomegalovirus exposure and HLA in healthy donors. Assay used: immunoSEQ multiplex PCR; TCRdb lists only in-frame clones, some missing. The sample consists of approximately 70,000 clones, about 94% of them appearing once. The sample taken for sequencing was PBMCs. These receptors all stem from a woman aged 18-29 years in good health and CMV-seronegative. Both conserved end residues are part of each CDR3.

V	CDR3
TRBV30	CAWSSVGNQPQHF
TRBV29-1	CSVEWGGAPKQFF
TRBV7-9	CASSLPGEYGYTF
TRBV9	CASSVAGGNEQFF
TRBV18	CASSPPGGAGQPQHF
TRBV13	CASSLAGTEAFF
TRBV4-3	CASALSRTGTNTEAFF
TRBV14	CASSQYDRLANYGYTF
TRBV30	CAWGQLNYGYTF
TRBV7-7	CASSLVTGELFF
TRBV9	CASSPRGPEKLFF
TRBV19	CASSSQIKAFF
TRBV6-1	CASSEFTWQGDGELFF
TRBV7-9	CASTQGNYEQYF
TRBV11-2	CASSLVSRGNTIYF
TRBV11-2	CASSLVGAGVEQYF
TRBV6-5	CASSLRGGVGNQPQHF
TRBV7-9	CASSRLPPFEDSPSGTIYF
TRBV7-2	CASSSGQNTEAFF
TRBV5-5	CASSTGSGANVLTF
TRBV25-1	CASSEYGRNNYGYTF
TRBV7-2	CASSLAGGPGDTQYF
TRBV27	CASSLVGQPGGYTF
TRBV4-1	CASSQDQGHRTGPPRTIEQFF
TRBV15	CATSREIGYEQYF
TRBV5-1	CASSLSGVVTEAFF
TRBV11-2	CASSLAGQGTWNTEAFF
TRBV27	CASSFARDSNSPLHF
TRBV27	CASSDREFPYGYTF
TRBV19	CASSVSSGAISYEQYF
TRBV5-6	CASSLGSGSYNEQFF
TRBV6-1	CASRLRGMDEQFF
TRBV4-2	CASSQDPTSGYNEQFF
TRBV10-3	CAISEVWTSGGIADTQYF
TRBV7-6	CASSLLGPGVETQYF
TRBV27	CASSSTYGGRGGYTF
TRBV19	CASKRQGYNEQFF
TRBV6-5	CASRRDTGSEGYTF
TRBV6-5	CASSRSVGEETQYF
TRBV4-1	CASSQGLAGELYEQYF
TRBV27	CASSLQGAIYEQYF
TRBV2	CASSRTGGNEQFF
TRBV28	CASNVGGNQPQHF
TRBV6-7	CASTAGLNTEAFF
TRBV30	CAWSPGGKAFF
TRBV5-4	CASSPAGLAAYNEQFF
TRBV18	CASSPMPPGSDLYEQYF
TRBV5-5	CASSPGQGATGYTF
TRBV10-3	CAISAGGYEQYF
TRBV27	CASSLIGGVTEAFF
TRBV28	CASSPGQIEQYF
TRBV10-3	CAIRSDRAGEQYF
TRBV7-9	CASSARTYNEQFF
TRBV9	CASSVGSSGANVLTF
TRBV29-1	CSVVEGTTEAFF
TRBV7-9	CASSLFQTDTQYF
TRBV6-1	CASSEAGAGSYGYTF
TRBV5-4	CASSHGQGEGEKLFF
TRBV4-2	CASSQDLRGLAGGNEQFF
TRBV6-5	CASSYSGGEQYF